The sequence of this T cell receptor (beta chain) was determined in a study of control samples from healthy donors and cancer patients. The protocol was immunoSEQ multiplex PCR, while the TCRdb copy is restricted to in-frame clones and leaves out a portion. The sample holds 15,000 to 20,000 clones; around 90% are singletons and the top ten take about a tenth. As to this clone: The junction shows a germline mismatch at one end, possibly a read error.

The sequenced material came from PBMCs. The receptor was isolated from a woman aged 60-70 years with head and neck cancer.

The CDR3 DNA sequence: TGTGCCAGCGGCTTAACGGGTTACGAGCAGTACTTC. Protein: CASGLTGYEQYF. The chain recombines TRBV7-2 with TRBJ2-7; D gene uncertain. The CDR3 runs 12 residues. CDR1 is SGHTA and CDR2 is FQGNSA in the germline V gene.